This entry lists 21 T cell receptor beta chains sequenced from one sample in a study of blood T cell repertoires in COVID-19. The data were produced by immunoSEQ multiplex PCR, yet TCRdb's version contains in-frame clones alone and is incomplete. Here the sample spans about 400,000 clones, 87% being singletons. Specimen: PBMCs or T cells enriched from blood (not recorded which). The origin of the receptors is a woman between 50 and 59 years old who had recovered from COVID-19.

This chain uses TRBV27 with TRBJ2-5; TRBD2 matches 8 bases. V gave up 10 bases and J gave up 7 bases; unmatched junction bases: 11. The CDR3 has 13 residues. Germline V CDR1 and CDR2: MNHEY, SMNVEV (reference sequence). CDR3 nucleotides: TGTGCCATCGCCCGGGGGGGCTTGGGGACCCAGTACTTC. Encoded protein: CAIARGGLGTQYF.

The CDR3 DNA reads as TGTGCCAGCAGCTTCTCCAATACACCCGCGGGTAATGAAAAACTGTTTTTT. This translates into CASSFSNTPAGNEKLFF. The gene calls are TRBV5-4 and TRBJ1-4; D unresolved. Germline V CDR1 and CDR2: SGHNT, YYREEE (reference sequence). V was cut by 2 bases and J by 4 bases, with 18 bases left in between. CDR3 length: 17 amino acids.

This sequence joins TRBV28 and TRBJ1-4; D remains ambiguous. CDR3 size: 15 residues. V lost 5 bases, J lost 3 bases, and 13 bases lay in between. Germline V gives CDR1 MDHEN, CDR2 SYDVKM. CDR3 protein: CASSQSGGPNEKLFF. The CDR3 nucleotides read TGTGCCAGCAGTCAATCAGGTGGTCCTAATGAAAAACTGTTTTTT.

This clone has just a few counts. The chain employs TRBV3-1 (or the pseudogene TRBV3-2) and TRBJ2-1; D is unclear. The ends were cut back, 0 bases at V and 6 bases at J, with 9 bases in the middle. The V gene's germline CDR1 is LGHDT and CDR2 YNNKEL (reference sequence). The CDR3 is made up of 14 amino acids. The DNA for the CDR3 is TGTGCCAGCAGCCAAGACCTCCACATCAATGAGCAGTTCTTC. It codes for CASSQDLHINEQFF.

The rearrangement links TRBV2 to TRBJ1-5; tentatively, D is TRBD1 (6 bases). Trimming took 5 bases from V and 4 from J, leaving 15 bases between them. The V gene's germline CDR1 is SNHLY and CDR2 FYNNEI. This CDR3 spans 15 amino acids. This CDR3 is CASSPLGGNNQPQHF. The CDR3 DNA reads TGTGCCAGCAGTCCCCTAGGGGGTAATAATCAGCCCCAGCATTTT.

The gene calls are TRBV27 and TRBJ2-7; 10 bases agree with TRBD1. CDR3 size: 15 residues. J lost 1 base, V lost 7 bases, and 7 bases had no gene match. Germline V gene lookup returns CDR1 MNHEY and CDR2 SMNVEV (reference sequence). CDR3 in amino acids: CASNPGQGGSYEQYF. The CDR3 DNA reads as TGTGCCAGCAACCCCGGACAGGGGGGGTCCTACGAGCAGTACTTC.

The genes are TRBV2 and TRBJ2-5; 11 bases are shared with TRBD2. With V trimmed by 2 bases and J by 1 base, 6 bases remained unmatched. There are 17 residues in the CDR3. Germline V lookup: CDR1 SNHLY, CDR2 FYNNEI. The CDR3: CASSEFIAGGTQETQYF. The CDR3 nucleotides are TGTGCCAGCAGTGAATTTATAGCGGGGGGGACCCAAGAGACCCAGTACTTC.

V and J are TRBV14 and TRBJ1-2; no reliable D call. Trimming took 0 bases from V and 1 from J, leaving 9 bases between them. The CDR3 sequence is 15 residues long. From germline, CDR1 is SGHDN and CDR2 FVKESK. The CDR3 sequence is CASSQDNIHNYGYTF. The CDR3 nucleotides are TGTGCCAGCAGCCAAGATAACATCCATAACTATGGCTACACCTTC.

The chain couples TRBV4-1 to TRBJ2-2, with 8 nucleotides matching TRBD1. This CDR3 has 17 amino acids. V gave up 2 bases and J gave up 4 bases; unmatched junction bases: 9. Per germline, CDR1 MGHRA and CDR2 YSYEKL. The CDR3 DNA follows: TGCGCCAGCAGCCAAAGGACAACAGGGGGTAGCACCGGGGAGCTGTTTTTT. It is translated as CASSQRTTGGSTGELFF.

The chain links TRBV2 to TRBJ2-7, with a possible D match to TRBD1 (6 bases). Trimming stripped 11 bases from V and 12 bases from J, with 26 bases between. The CDR3 is 13 residues long. The germline V gene has CDR1 SNHLY and CDR2 FYNNEI. For the CDR3, the DNA is TGTGCCGGGGGAAGCTTGGGACAACACTTGCGGTACTTC. Its protein is CAGGSLGQHLRYF.

The chain carries TRBV2 and TRBJ1-1; TRBD1 might be the D (6 bases). The germline gives CDR1 SNHLY, CDR2 FYNNEI. V lost 5 bases, J lost 6 bases, and 19 bases lay in between. The CDR3 runs to 15 residues. The CDR3 DNA sequence: TGTGCCAGCAGTATACTCGAGGACAGAGGCTCTGAAGCTTTCTTT. This gives the protein CASSILEDRGSEAFF.

This clone was recorded once. CDR3 sequence (DNA): TGTGCCTGGAGCCTCCTCAGCGGAGAGACCCAGTACTTC. It is translated as CAWSLLSGETQYF. The chain employs TRBV30 and TRBJ2-5; possible D gene TRBD2, 5 bases. From germline, CDR1 is GTSNPN and CDR2 SVGIG (reference sequence). Deletions cut 3 bases from V and 4 bases from J, with 12 bases between. The CDR3 is made up of 13 amino acids.

The chain carries TRBV21-1 and TRBJ1-2; TRBD1, the table's D call, was not compared with the DNA. TRBV21-1 is designated a pseudogene. CDR3 length: 18 residues. Here the CDR3 reads CASSSHRDRVNPNYGYTF. CDR3 in DNA: TGTGCCAGCAGCTCTCACCGGGACAGGGTAAATCCTAACTATGGCTACACCTTC.

V usage is TRBV11-3 and J usage is TRBJ1-3; TRBD1 agrees at 7 bases. Germline-derived CDR1 and CDR2 are SGHNT and YENEEA. The CDR3 extends over 15 amino acids. V trimming: 6 bases; J trimming: 2 bases; junction bases outside the gene matches: 7. The CDR3 DNA is TGTGCCAGCAGTCGGGACAGTCTCCCTGGAAACACCATATATTTT. Protein sequence: CASSRDSLPGNTIYF.

V and J are TRBV6-1 and TRBJ2-2, with unresolved D. Trimming pared 1 base from V and 6 bases from J, leaving 12 bases between. Germline V gene data show CDR1 as MNHNS and CDR2 as SASEGT. CDR3 length: 15 residues. As DNA, the CDR3 is TGTGCCAGCAGTGAAGTTAATCAGGTACCCGGGGAGCTGTTTTTT. Translation gives CASSEVNQVPGELFF.

The chain recombines TRBV4-1 with TRBJ2-3; 10 bases match TRBD2. Germline-derived CDR1 and CDR2 are MGHRA and YSYEKL. CDR3 size: 19 residues. The V gene end was trimmed by 4 bases and the J gene end by 6 bases; junction bases not matched to a gene: 19. The CDR3 DNA sequence: TGCGCCAGCAGCCCCCACACGCCCCAGCTAGCGGGGGACTATGATACGCAGTATTTT. As protein: CASSPHTPQLAGDYDTQYF.

The chain joins TRBV7-2 to TRBJ2-1; TRBD2 is a possible D gene (6 bases). The CDR3 length is 13 residues. V was pared by 4 bases and J by 13 bases, with 17 bases between. The germline gives CDR1 SGHTA, CDR2 FQGNSA. CDR3 sequence (DNA): TGTGCCAGCAGCTCCGGGTGGGGGGAGATCCAGTTCTTC. Translating gives CASSSGWGEIQFF.

The genes are TRBV10-3 and TRBJ2-1, with 10 bases aligning to TRBD2. Germline V gives CDR1 ENHRY, CDR2 SYGVKD. The CDR3 loop spans 15 amino acids. Trimming cost V 2 bases and J 6 bases; bases outside gene matches: 4. The CDR3 bases are TGTGCCATCAGTGAGGTAGCGGGGGGAGGCAATGAGCAGTTCTTC. Residues: CAISEVAGGGNEQFF.

The V gene is TRBV11-2, the J gene TRBJ1-2; 8 nucleotides line up with TRBD1. There are 15 residues in the CDR3. Per germline, CDR1 SGHAT and CDR2 FQNNGV. Unmatched junction bases numbered 5, after V lost 4 bases and J lost 1 base. The CDR3 DNA is TGTGCCAGCAGCTCCGGACAGGGCGGTAACTATGGCTACACCTTC. Protein product: CASSSGQGGNYGYTF.

The chain uses TRBV7-9 and TRBJ2-7; unclear D gene. CDR1 and CDR2 from the germline V gene are SEHNR and FQNEAQ (reference sequence). This CDR3 has 12 residues. Trimming took off 6 bases at V and 2 bases at J, with 8 bases between the two ends. CDR3 amino acids: CASSSYTYEQYF. CDR3 in DNA: TGTGCCAGCAGTTCTTACACCTACGAGCAGTACTTC.

This clone was observed once. The V and J genes are TRBV6-6 and TRBJ2-2; TRBD1 might be the D (5 bases). This CDR3 comprises 15 residues. Per germline, CDR1 MNHNY and CDR2 SVGAGI (reference sequence). V lost 8 bases to trimming and J lost 7 bases, with 20 bases between them. CDR3 in amino acids: CASGPGNLQGGELFF. The CDR3 DNA follows: TGTGCCAGCGGCCCTGGGAACCTGCAGGGCGGGGAGCTGTTTTTT.